Following are 32 T cell receptor beta chains from one sample sequenced in a study of blood T cell repertoires in COVID-19. Method: immunoSEQ multiplex PCR; TCRdb's copy keeps in-frame clones and lacks some. The top ten hold approximately 8.5% of the sample, which has about 280,000 clones, 88% seen once. Source material: peripheral blood. All receptors come from a man aged 18 to 35 with active or convalescent COVID-19.

The V call is TRBV5-5, the J call TRBJ1-4; D gene unclear. The V gene lost 1 base and the J gene lost 4 bases, with 8 bases spanning the gap. The CDR3 has 14 amino acids. CDR1 is SGHKS and CDR2 is YYEKEE in the germline V gene (reference sequence). The CDR3 bases are TGTGCCAGCAGCTTGTACAGAAATAATGAAAAACTGTTTTTT. Translation: CASSLYRNNEKLFF.

CDR3 amino acids: CASSRGTGDRGNLEKLFF. As DNA, the CDR3 is TGTGCCAGTAGTAGGGGGACAGGGGATCGTGGGAACCTTGAAAAACTGTTTTTT. The chain has TRBV19 and TRBJ1-4, with 10 bases fitting TRBD1. From germline, CDR1 is LNHDA and CDR2 SQIVND (reference sequence). With 4 bases clipped from V and 7 bases from J, the junction kept 15 bases outside the gene matches. This CDR3 region has 18 residues.

The CDR3 loop is CASSEQGAREKLFF. CDR3 sequence (DNA): TGTGCCAGCAGTGAACAGGGGGCGCGTGAAAAACTGTTTTTT. The rearrangement links TRBV2 to TRBJ1-4; 8 positions agree with TRBD1. Germline V gives CDR1 SNHLY, CDR2 FYNNEI. With V trimmed by 2 bases and J by 7 bases, 3 bases remained unmatched. The CDR3 runs to 14 residues.

The V gene is TRBV5-5, the J gene TRBJ1-5; D remains ambiguous. This CDR3 has 14 amino acids. V was shortened by 4 bases and J by 1 base, with 9 bases between the two germline ends. Germline assignment: CDR1 SGHKS and CDR2 YYEKEE (reference sequence). The CDR3 DNA sequence: TGTGCCAGCAGCCTATGGGCGAGCAATCAGCCCCAGCATTTT. Protein sequence: CASSLWASNQPQHF. The variable domain in full, with the rest retrieved from reference TRBV5-5 and TRBJ1-5, is DAGVTQSPTHLIKTRGQQVTLRCSPISGHKSVSWYQQVLGQGPQFIFQYYEKEERGRGNFPDRFSARQFPNYSSELNVNALLLGDSALYLCASSLWASNQPQHFGDGTRLSIL.

This sequence joins TRBV7-8 and TRBJ2-1, with TRBD1 matching over 7 bases. The CDR3 is 16 amino acids. J was trimmed by 6 bases and V by 2 bases; bases with no gene match: 10. Germline V lookup: CDR1 SGHVS, CDR2 FQNEAQ. CDR3 coding DNA: TGTGCCAGCAGCTTATTAGGCGAATACAGGGGCAATGAGCAGTTCTTC. Translating gives CASSLLGEYRGNEQFF.

The J gene is TRBJ2-3, the V gene TRBV11-2; 7 nucleotides align to TRBD2. CDR3 length: 17 residues. The germline V gene has CDR1 SGHAT and CDR2 FQNNGV. The ends lost 2 bases at V and 2 bases at J; junction bases unmatched: 10. CDR3 region: CASSLTAGRGYTDTQYF. The DNA of the CDR3 is TGTGCCAGCAGCTTAACCGCCGGGCGGGGGTACACAGATACGCAGTATTTT.

The J gene is TRBJ2-2, the V gene TRBV27, with 12 bases lining up with TRBD2. CDR3 length: 17 residues. Per germline, CDR1 MNHEY and CDR2 SMNVEV (reference sequence). The ends lost 4 bases at V and 3 bases at J; junction bases unmatched: 6. For the CDR3, the DNA is TGTGCCAGCAGTTCCCGACTAGCGGGGGAGTACACCGGGGAGCTGTTTTTT. As protein: CASSSRLAGEYTGELFF.

The chain joins TRBV6-2 or TRBV6-3 to TRBJ1-2, with D uncertain. The CDR3 has 14 residues. V was shortened by 2 bases and J by 0 bases, with 7 bases between the two germline ends. Germline V CDR1 and CDR2: MNHEY, SVGEGT. In DNA form, the CDR3 reads TGTGCCAGCAGTTACCTCAGTACTAACTATGGCTACACCTTC. Its protein product is CASSYLSTNYGYTF.

The rearrangement joins TRBV19 to TRBJ2-2; tentative D call: TRBD2 (5 bases). The germline V gene has CDR1 LNHDA and CDR2 SQIVND (reference sequence). The CDR3 totals 14 residues. V gave up 3 bases and J gave up 7 bases, with 12 bases separating them. DNA for the CDR3: TGTGCCAGTAGTATCTCGCTAGCCGTCGGGGAGCTGTTTTTT. Its protein product is CASSISLAVGELFF.

V and J are TRBV3-1 (or the pseudogene TRBV3-2) and TRBJ2-7; 11 bases are a match to TRBD2. The germline V gene encodes CDR1 LGHDT and CDR2 YNNKEL (reference sequence). V was pared by 0 bases and J by 2 bases, with 6 bases of the junction left unmatched. This CDR3 has 17 amino acids. CDR3 DNA sequence: TGTGCCAGCAGCCAAGAGGGTAGCGGGGGGGGAACCTACGAGCAGTACTTC. Translated: CASSQEGSGGGTYEQYF.

The V and J genes are TRBV10-3 and TRBJ2-3, with 10 bases matching TRBD2. Unmatched junction bases numbered 6, after V lost 7 bases and J lost 5 bases. CDR3 length: 14 amino acids. Germline CDR1 reads ENHRY; CDR2 reads SYGVKD. CDR3 sequence (DNA): TGTGCCATCAATCCGGGACTAGCGTTAGATACGCAGTATTTT. It specifies CAINPGLALDTQYF.

The V gene is TRBV4-1, the J gene TRBJ2-2; 7 bases fit TRBD2. With 10 bases clipped from V and 5 bases from J, the junction kept 4 bases outside the gene matches. Looked up from germline, CDR1 is MGHRA and CDR2 is YSYEKL. The CDR3 consists of 12 residues. CDR3 sequence: CATKLATGELFF. CDR3 in DNA: TGCGCCACTAAACTAGCGACCGGGGAGCTGTTTTTT.

CDR3 DNA: TGTGCCAGCAGTTACTCGGCACAACAGGGCGGGACTGAAGCTTTCTTT. It specifies CASSYSAQQGGTEAFF. The chain joins TRBV6-5 to TRBJ1-1; D perhaps matches TRBD1 (6 bases). This CDR3 has 16 residues. V was cut by 0 bases and J by 5 bases, with 16 bases left in between. CDR1 and CDR2 (germline): MNHEY, SVGAGI.

A remark on this clone: This CDR3 is also generated by other DNA sequences in the sample. The V and J genes are TRBV18 and TRBJ1-1; D is undetermined. V shed 6 bases and J shed 3 bases, with 11 bases lying between them. Germline lookup yields CDR1 KGHSH and CDR2 LQKENI. CDR3 size: 13 residues. In DNA form, the CDR3 reads TGTGCCAGCTCCCCAGGTCAGGACACTGAAGCTTTCTTT. Its protein product is CASSPGQDTEAFF.

The chain recombines TRBV9 with TRBJ2-7, with D perhaps TRBD1 (5 bases). The V and J ends lost 0 bases and 6 bases respectively, with 22 bases between them. The CDR3 consists of 17 residues. Germline-derived CDR1 and CDR2 are SGDLS and YYNGEE. The CDR3 coding sequence is TGTGCCAGCAGCGTAGAGTCTTCCCCCAGGGTATATAGCGAGCAGTACTTC. Protein product: CASSVESSPRVYSEQYF.

The chain joins TRBV27 to TRBJ1-1; 8 bases fit TRBD1. The CDR3 is 15 residues long. CDR1 and CDR2 (germline): MNHEY, SMNVEV (reference sequence). The junction had 6 bases not matched to a gene; V was cut back by 1 base and J by 5 bases. The CDR3 spells CASSLFQGAGTEAFF. In DNA, the CDR3 is TGTGCCAGCAGTTTATTTCAGGGGGCGGGGACTGAAGCTTTCTTT.

The chain couples TRBV15 to TRBJ2-1, with TRBD2 matching over 7 bases. V shed 0 bases and J 2 bases; nucleotides not matched to a gene: 4. Germline values: CDR1 LNHNV, CDR2 YYDKDF (reference sequence). The CDR3 spans 16 residues. CDR3 DNA: TGTGCCACCAGCAGAGAACCCAGCGGGGCCTACAATGAGCAGTTCTTC. Translation: CATSREPSGAYNEQFF.

The V and J genes are TRBV6-5 and TRBJ2-1, with TRBD1 matching over 7 bases. The CDR3 is 13 residues long. Unmatched junction bases numbered 1, after V lost 0 bases and J lost 8 bases. The germline V gene has CDR1 MNHEY and CDR2 SVGAGI. This CDR3 reads CASSYSRGHEQFF. CDR3 sequence (DNA): TGTGCCAGCAGTTACTCGAGGGGGCATGAGCAGTTCTTC.

The chain is built from TRBV2 and TRBJ2-7; 9 nucleotides align to TRBD2. Trimming took 8 bases from V and 2 from J; bases not matched to a gene: 4. Germline-derived CDR1 and CDR2 are SNHLY and FYNNEI. The CDR3 runs to 13 residues. CDR3 region: CASGRGGAYEQYF. The CDR3 DNA is TGTGCCAGCGGGCGCGGGGGGGCCTACGAGCAGTACTTC.

The chain has TRBV27 and TRBJ2-1, with 12 positions matching TRBD2. The germline CDR1 and CDR2 sequences are MNHEY and SMNVEV (reference sequence). This CDR3 comprises 15 residues. The junction had 3 bases not matched to a gene; V was cut back by 3 bases and J by 6 bases. This chain's CDR3 is CASSFLAGGPNEQFF. CDR3 nucleotide sequence: TGTGCCAGCAGTTTCCTAGCGGGGGGGCCCAATGAGCAGTTCTTC.

The chain couples TRBV12-3 or TRBV12-4 to TRBJ1-2; D gene uncertain. V shed 6 bases and J shed 4 bases, with 12 bases lying between them. The CDR3 is 13 residues long. The CDR3 DNA follows: TGTGCCAGCAGCCCTGGAGGTACCTATGGCTACACCTTC. Encoded protein: CASSPGGTYGYTF.

V usage is TRBV9 and J usage is TRBJ2-5; the D gene is possibly TRBD2 (5 bases). V dropped 2 bases and J dropped 10 bases, with 12 bases sitting between them. The CDR3 has 12 amino acids. Germline V gene sequence: CDR1 SGDLS, CDR2 YYNGEE. The CDR3 sequence: CASSVTPGDQYF. The CDR3, as DNA: TGTGCCAGCAGCGTCACCCCCGGGGACCAGTACTTC.

The chain couples TRBV6-1 to TRBJ1-1, with a possible D match to TRBD1 (5 bases). V shed 3 bases and J shed 1 base, with 12 bases lying between them. The CDR3 is made up of 15 amino acids. From germline, CDR1 is MNHNS and CDR2 SASEGT. CDR3 protein: CASSDMVQGNTEAFF. DNA for the CDR3: TGTGCCAGCAGTGATATGGTCCAGGGGAACACTGAAGCTTTCTTT.

The DNA of the CDR3 is TGTGCCAGCAGCTGGTCCAGATATAGCAATCAGCCCCAGCATTTT. This encodes CASSWSRYSNQPQHF. The chain couples TRBV11-2 to TRBJ1-5; unclear D gene. V was cut by 4 bases and J by 0 bases, with 10 bases left in between. The CDR3 spans 15 residues. From germline, CDR1 is SGHAT and CDR2 FQNNGV.

The gene calls are TRBV2 and TRBJ2-1; 11 positions agree with TRBD1. Germline assignment: CDR1 SNHLY and CDR2 FYNNEI. The length of the CDR3 is 13 residues. After removal of 6 bases from V and 6 bases from J, the junction contained 1 base not matched to a gene. The CDR3 loop is CASRGTGGNEQFF. As DNA, the CDR3 is TGTGCCAGCAGAGGGACAGGGGGCAATGAGCAGTTCTTC.

The chain carries TRBV5-4 and TRBJ2-1, with D tentatively TRBD2 (5 bases). Between the trimmed V and J ends, which lost 4 bases and 10 bases, there was a span of 12 bases. The length of the CDR3 is 12 residues. Germline loops: CDR1 SGHNT, CDR2 YYREEE (reference sequence). The DNA for the CDR3 is TGTGCCAGCAGCCCCTCGGGGTCCGAGCAGTTCTTC. Protein: CASSPSGSEQFF.

The V gene is TRBV10-1, the J gene TRBJ2-7; 7 nucleotides align to TRBD2. Germline loops: CDR1 WNHNN, CDR2 SYGVQD (reference sequence). This CDR3 contains 13 residues. V was clipped by 11 bases and J by 3 bases; unmatched bases: 10. The CDR3 nucleotides are TGCGCCCCCTGGCTAGCGGAAAACTACGAGCAGTACTTC. Its protein product is CAPWLAENYEQYF.

This sequence joins TRBV9 and TRBJ2-3, with 8 bases aligning to TRBD2. The germline gives CDR1 SGDLS, CDR2 YYNGEE. Trimming cost V 3 bases and J 1 base; bases outside gene matches: 4. This CDR3 spans 15 amino acids. CDR3 sequence reads: CASSDGGAGTDTQYF. The CDR3 DNA is TGTGCCAGCAGCGACGGGGGGGCCGGCACAGATACGCAGTATTTT.

This sequence joins TRBV6-2 or TRBV6-3 and TRBJ1-1, with 8 bases lining up with TRBD1. The CDR3 consists of 12 residues. Germline values: CDR1 MNHEY, CDR2 SVGEGT. J lost 9 bases, V lost 5 bases, and 5 bases had no gene match. CDR3 DNA sequence: TGTGCCAGCAGTGGTCAGGGGGCGAAAGCTTTCTTT. This sequence encodes CASSGQGAKAFF.

This clone was seen ten or more times. This chain uses TRBV5-4 with TRBJ2-1; 8 nucleotides agree with TRBD2. CDR3 length: 16 residues. Germline V gene data show CDR1 as SGHNT and CDR2 as YYREEE (reference sequence). The trim removed 4 bases at V and 2 bases at J, leaving 8 bases unmatched. The DNA of the CDR3 is TGTGCCAGCAGCCCGGACGGGGGGGGGCCCTACAATGAGCAGTTCTTC. Translating gives CASSPDGGGPYNEQFF.

A single count supports this clone. The genes are TRBV2 and TRBJ2-6; 8 bases match TRBD1. J was trimmed by 3 bases and V by 7 bases; bases with no gene match: 8. The CDR3 runs 16 residues. CDR1 and CDR2 from the germline V gene are SNHLY and FYNNEI. CDR3: CASNWRQGNGANVLTF. CDR3 nucleotide sequence: TGTGCCAGCAACTGGAGACAGGGGAATGGGGCCAACGTCCTGACTTTC. The entire variable domain, with the rest obtained from reference TRBV2 and TRBJ2-6, is as follows: EPEVTQTPSHQVTQMGQEVILRCVPISNHLYFYWYRQILGQKVEFLVSFYNNEISEKSEIFDDQFSVERPDGSNFTLKIRSTKLEDSAMYFCASNWRQGNGANVLTFGAGSRLTVL.

This chain links TRBV7-9 with TRBJ1-1; 11 nucleotides agree with TRBD1. The CDR3 is 16 amino acids. With 4 bases clipped from V and 0 bases from J, the junction kept 4 bases outside the gene matches. Germline lookup yields CDR1 SEHNR and CDR2 FQNEAQ (reference sequence). CDR3: CASSSDRGQVNTEAFF. CDR3 DNA: TGTGCCAGCAGCTCGGACAGGGGGCAGGTGAACACTGAAGCTTTCTTT.